A selection of T cell receptor beta chains follows, all from one sample in a study of PD-1 blockade in classical Hodgkin lymphoma. Sequencing used immunoSEQ multiplex PCR; TCRdb keeps in-frame clones, though not all of them. The sample lists approximately 98,000 clones, approximately 90% occurring once. The sample in question was peripheral blood mononuclear cells (PBMCs), obtained before the second cycle of nivolumab. The receptors were sampled from a human donor with classical Hodgkin lymphoma. The CDR3 runs from the conserved cysteine through the conserved F or W. The D gene is left open where the match is weak. Part of the rows lack a size; the others show once, few, many or a class for expanded clones.

clone_size d_call j_call v_call cdr3_aa cdr3_nt
- - TRBJ1-2 TRBV5-1 CASSLPGSYGYTF TGCGCCAGCAGCTTGCCAGGGTCCTATGGCTACACCTTC
once - TRBJ2-5 TRBV27 CASSFRVQETQYF TGTGCCAGCAGTTTCCGGGTCCAAGAGACCCAGTACTTC
- - TRBJ1-1 TRBV29-1 CSVIRAREHTEAFF TGCAGCGTTATCCGGGCGAGGGAGCACACTGAAGCTTTCTTT
- TRBD2 TRBJ2-1 TRBV11-2 CASSLTLSGGVNEQFF TGTGCCAGCAGCTTAACTCTCTCGGGGGGAGTCAATGAGCAGTTCTTC
- TRBD1 TRBJ1-5 TRBV7-9 CASSRGQDNQPQHF TGTGCCAGCAGCCGTGGACAGGACAATCAGCCCCAGCATTTT
- - TRBJ2-2 TRBV27 CASSWGVTGELFF TGTGCCAGCAGTTGGGGGGTGACCGGGGAGCTGTTTTTT
- - TRBJ1-2 TRBV18 CASSPMRENYGYTF TGTGCCAGCTCACCCATGCGGGAGAACTATGGCTACACCTTC
- - TRBJ2-3 TRBV11-3 CASSSKQESTDTQYF TGTGCCAGCAGCTCGAAGCAGGAAAGCACAGATACGCAGTATTTT
- - TRBJ1-4 TRBV5-5 CASSLTPPGNEKLFF TGTGCCAGCAGCTTGACACCCCCAGGGAATGAAAAACTGTTTTTT
- - TRBJ2-3 TRBV12-5 CASGLRRVGDTQYF TGTGCTAGTGGTTTGCGGCGTGTCGGAGATACGCAGTATTTT
few TRBD1 TRBJ2-7 TRBV11-2 CASSSFPDRVDEQYF TGTGCCAGCAGCTCTTTCCCCGACAGGGTGGACGAGCAGTACTTC
- TRBD2 TRBJ2-7 TRBV27 CASSFYGLADPKEQYF TGTGCCAGCAGTTTCTACGGACTAGCGGACCCAAAGGAGCAGTACTTC
- TRBD2 TRBJ2-1 TRBV7-9 CASSLEGSGRFSYNEQFF TGTGCCAGCAGCTTAGAGGGGAGCGGGAGATTCTCCTACAATGAGCAGTTCTTC
- - TRBJ1-1 TRBV11-2 CASSLRRVNTEAFF TGTGCCAGCAGCTTGCGGAGGGTGAACACTGAAGCTTTCTTT
- - TRBJ2-7 TRBV11-2 CASSRLGVAYEQYF TGTGCCAGCAGCCGCCTGGGTGTGGCCTACGAGCAGTACTTC
- TRBD2 TRBJ2-5 TRBV7-2 CASSLAPLAGGETQYF TGTGCCAGCAGCTTAGCGCCCCTAGCGGGAGGAGAGACCCAGTACTTC
- - TRBJ1-2 TRBV19 CASSIQGHYGYTF TGTGCCAGTAGTATCCAGGGGCACTATGGCTACACCTTC
- - TRBJ1-2 TRBV6-5 CASRRDTSYGYTF TGTGCCAGCAGGAGGGACACTAGCTATGGCTACACCTTC
- TRBD2 TRBJ2-1 TRBV28 CASSPTGSGRRNEQFF TGTGCCAGCAGCCCAACGGGTAGCGGGAGAAGAAATGAGCAGTTCTTC
- TRBD1 TRBJ2-1 TRBV7-2 CASSAKTGSNEQFF TGTGCCAGCAGCGCAAAGACAGGGTCCAATGAGCAGTTCTTC
- TRBD1 TRBJ2-1 TRBV5-1 CASSLVTGGILDEQFF TGCGCCAGCAGCTTGGTGACAGGGGGCATTTTGGATGAGCAGTTCTTC
- - TRBJ1-5 TRBV7-6 CASSWTDNQPQHF TGTGCCAGCAGCTGGACAGACAATCAGCCCCAGCATTTT
- - TRBJ2-5 TRBV7-9 CASSLGRYETQYF TGTGCCAGCAGCCTGGGTCGGTATGAGACCCAGTACTTC
- - TRBJ1-5 TRBV7-9 CASSPMLGPQHF TGTGCCAGCAGCCCTATGCTAGGACCCCAGCATTTT
- - TRBJ1-3 TRBV5-1 CASSASGGGNTIYF TGCGCCAGCAGCGCATCGGGTGGTGGAAACACCATATATTTT
- - TRBJ2-7 TRBV7-9 CASSLVAGILSYEQYF TGTGCCAGCAGCTTAGTGGCGGGAATTCTCTCGTACGAGCAGTACTTC
- - TRBJ2-2 TRBV2 CASSAGTNTGELFF TGCGCCAGCAGTGCTGGCACGAACACCGGGGAGCTGTTTTTT
- - TRBJ2-1 TRBV6-1 CASTLNLYEQFF TGTGCCAGCACCTTAAACTTGTATGAGCAGTTCTTC
- TRBD2 TRBJ2-1 TRBV7-2 CASKPGVSSGNEQFF TGTGCCAGCAAACCGGGTGTTAGTAGCGGGAATGAGCAGTTCTTC
- - TRBJ1-5 TRBV6-5 CASRETDSNQPQHF TGTGCCAGCAGGGAGACAGATAGCAATCAGCCCCAGCATTTT
- TRBD1 TRBJ2-2 TRBV7-8 CASSLAGGSTGELFF TGTGCCAGCAGCTTAGCAGGGGGCAGCACCGGGGAGCTGTTTTTT